The entry that follows covers one T cell receptor beta chain sequence. Method: immunoSEQ multiplex PCR; TCRdb's copy keeps in-frame clones and lacks some. The sample records approximately 150,000 clones, about 89% being singletons. The CDR3 is 12 amino acids. The germline V and J ends were trimmed by 7 bases and 5 bases, with 11 bases remaining between them. The germline V gene has CDR1 LNHDA and CDR2 SQIVND (reference sequence). The sample comes from a study of control samples from healthy donors and cancer patients. This TCR was sampled from a young man in good health. The sequenced sample was blood. The rearrangement links TRBV19 to TRBJ2-5; tentatively, D is TRBD1 or TRBD2 (6 bases each). This chain's CDR3 is CASTGAGETQYF. The CDR3 bases are TGTGCCAGTACGGGGGCCGGGGAGACCCAGTACTTC.